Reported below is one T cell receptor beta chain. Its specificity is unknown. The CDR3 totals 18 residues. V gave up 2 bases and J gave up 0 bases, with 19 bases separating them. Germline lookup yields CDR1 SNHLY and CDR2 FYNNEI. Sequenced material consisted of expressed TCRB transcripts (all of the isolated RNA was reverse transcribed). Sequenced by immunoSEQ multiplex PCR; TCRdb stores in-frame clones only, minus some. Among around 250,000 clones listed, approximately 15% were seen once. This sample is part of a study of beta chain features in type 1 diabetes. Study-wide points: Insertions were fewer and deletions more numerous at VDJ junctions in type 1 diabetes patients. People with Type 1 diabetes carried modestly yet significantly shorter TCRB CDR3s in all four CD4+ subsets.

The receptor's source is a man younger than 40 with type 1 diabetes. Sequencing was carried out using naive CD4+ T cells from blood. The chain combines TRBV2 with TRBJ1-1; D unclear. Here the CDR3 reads CASSESGLGYRMNTEAFF. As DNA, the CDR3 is TGTGCCAGCAGTGAAAGTGGTTTGGGCTACAGAATGAACACTGAAGCTTTCTTT.